The rows below give T cell receptor beta chains drawn from one sample of a study of Tregs in tolerant kidney transplant recipients. Libraries were prepared by immunoSEQ multiplex PCR; TCRdb keeps only in-frame clonotypes and omits some of them. Among 85,000 to 100,000 clones listed, over 85% were seen once. Sequencing used CD4+ T cells from blood, obtained before the transplant. Receptor source: a human donor who received a combined kidney and bone marrow transplant. Both conserved end residues are part of each CDR3. The D gene is left open where the match is weak. The listing skips clone size in some rows; elsewhere it reads once, few, many or a size class.

clone size	V gene	D gene	J gene	CDR3 DNA	CDR3 protein
-	TRBV7-2	TRBD1	TRBJ1-1	TGTGCCAGCAGCTTAGAAGCAGGGGGCCTGGCGGGCACTGAAGCTTTCTTT	CASSLEAGGLAGTEAFF
-	TRBV6-1	-	TRBJ2-3	TGTGCCAGCAGTGAATCTCAGGGGAAAGATACGCAGTATTTT	CASSESQGKDTQYF
-	TRBV29-1	TRBD2	TRBJ2-2	TGCAGCGCCCGGACTAGCACCGGGGAGCTGTTTTTT	CSARTSTGELFF
-	TRBV5-1	-	TRBJ1-1	TGCGCCAGCAGCTCTACAGGGAACACTGAAGCTTTCTTT	CASSSTGNTEAFF
-	TRBV4-3	-	TRBJ1-2	TGCGCCAGCAGCCCAAACGGGGACACAGCTAACTATGGCTACACCTTC	CASSPNGDTANYGYTF
-	TRBV2	TRBD2	TRBJ2-2	TGTGCCAGCAAGAGGGAGGGGAACACCGGGGAGCTGTTTTTT	CASKREGNTGELFF
-	TRBV7-8	TRBD2	TRBJ2-3	TGTGCCAGCAGCGGCAAGAGTTCGGCGGGAGTCTTTCGCACAGATACGCAGTATTTT	CASSGKSSAGVFRTDTQYF
-	TRBV5-1	TRBD1	TRBJ2-3	TGCGCCAGCAGCTCCTACTACCGGGACAGGGAGAAAGATACGCAGTATTTT	CASSSYYRDREKDTQYF
once	TRBV7-9	TRBD1	TRBJ2-7	TGTGCCAACCAGACAGGGGGCCTCTACGAGCAGTACTTC	CANQTGGLYEQYF
-	TRBV29-1	-	TRBJ1-3	TGCAGCGTCGCCCCAACCCAGGGAAACACCATATATTTT	CSVAPTQGNTIYF
-	TRBV5-4	TRBD2	TRBJ2-1	TGTGCCAGCAGCTTGGTAGCGGGGGCCCACAATGAGCAGTTCTTC	CASSLVAGAHNEQFF
-	TRBV29-1	TRBD1	TRBJ1-1	TGCAGCGTTGTCATAGGACAGGGTACTGAAGCTTTCTTT	CSVVIGQGTEAFF
once	TRBV5-5	-	TRBJ1-1	TGTGCCAGCAGCTTATCCAGGGACACTGAAGCTTTCTTT	CASSLSRDTEAFF
few	TRBV28	-	TRBJ1-1	TGTGCCAGCAGTTTGCGTTCAGGGTGGAACACTGAAGCTTTCTTT	CASSLRSGWNTEAFF
-	TRBV4-1	-	TRBJ2-7	TGCGCCAGCAGCCAACGCGGACATCCCAGGGGTGGATACGAGCAGTACTTC	CASSQRGHPRGGYEQYF
-	TRBV28	TRBD2	TRBJ2-7	TGTGCCAGCAGTTCTCCTAGCGGAACCTACGAGCAGTACTTC	CASSSPSGTYEQYF
-	TRBV6-6	-	TRBJ1-2	TGTGCCAGCAGTTACGGAGACAGTAATGTGGATGGCTACACCTTC	CASSYGDSNVDGYTF
-	TRBV7-8	TRBD1	TRBJ2-7	TGTGCCAGCAGCCCTACTCAGGGACAGGGGCTCTACGAGCAGTACTTC	CASSPTQGQGLYEQYF
-	TRBV7-2	-	TRBJ2-5	TGTGCCAGCAGCCCCCTTCCAACGGGCGGGATAGGGGAGACCCAGTACTTC	CASSPLPTGGIGETQYF
-	TRBV15	TRBD2	TRBJ2-7	TGTGCCACCAGCAGAGACGCTAGCGGGGTGGTGGAGTACTTC	CATSRDASGVVEYF
-	TRBV27	TRBD1	TRBJ1-2	TGTGCCAGCAGTTTAAGGGACAGGGGTAGTGGCTACACCTTC	CASSLRDRGSGYTF
once	TRBV19	-	TRBJ1-3	TGTGCCAGTAGTAAGCTCCGTGGAAACACCATATATTTT	CASSKLRGNTIYF
-	TRBV4-2	-	TRBJ2-5	TGTGCCAGCAGCCAAGATCACAGCCAAGAGACCCAGTACTTC	CASSQDHSQETQYF
-	TRBV18	TRBD1	TRBJ2-5	TGTGCCAGCTCACCCGGGACAGGGGGCGAAGAGACCCAGTACTTC	CASSPGTGGEETQYF
-	TRBV5-1	-	TRBJ2-2	TGCGCCAGCAGCTTGGCCGTGGGTTCAAACAGCTTGGACACCGGGGAGCTGTTTTTT	CASSLAVGSNSLDTGELFF
-	TRBV4-2	-	TRBJ1-3	TGTGCCAGCAGCCAAGACAGGGGATACTCTGGAAACACCATATATTTT	CASSQDRGYSGNTIYF
once	TRBV29-1	-	TRBJ2-2	TGCAGCGCCCAAGGACAGCAATACACCGGGGAGCTGTTTTTT	CSAQGQQYTGELFF
-	TRBV7-2	TRBD2	TRBJ2-5	TGTGCCAGCAGCTTAGCGGGGGGCGGGGGGCAAGAGACCCAGTACTTC	CASSLAGGGGQETQYF
-	TRBV7-3	TRBD2	TRBJ2-3	TGTGCCAGCAGCTTAATGGTTAGCGGGGGAGTGGATACGCAGTATTTT	CASSLMVSGGVDTQYF
-	TRBV2	TRBD2	TRBJ2-3	TGTGCCAGCAGACCGCGACTAGCCCGTAGAACAGATACGCAGTATTTT	CASRPRLARRTDTQYF
-	TRBV5-4	TRBD1	TRBJ1-2	TGTGCCAGCAAATTGGGGACAGGGGGTAACTATGGCTACACCTTC	CASKLGTGGNYGYTF
-	TRBV9	TRBD2	TRBJ2-1	TGTGCCAGCATCAGACTAGCGGGACCCTACAATGAGCAGTTCTTC	CASIRLAGPYNEQFF